One and the same sample provided the 21 T cell receptor beta chains below, sequenced in a study of cytomegalovirus exposure and HLA in healthy donors. PCR used 60 Vbeta primers and 13 Jbeta primers. TCRdb's copy holds only in-frame clones and misses some; the assay was immunoSEQ multiplex PCR. The sample lists approximately 110,000 clones, more than 65% occurring once. The sequenced sample was PBMCs. The receptors shown here come from a woman aged 40 to 50 in good health and CMV-seropositive.

CDR3 sequence: CASSVEPMNTEAFF. As DNA, the CDR3 is TGTGCCAGCAGCGTAGAGCCGATGAACACTGAAGCTTTCTTT. V is TRBV9 and J is TRBJ1-1; D gene uncertain. Per the germline V gene, CDR1 is SGDLS and CDR2 is YYNGEE. The CDR3 is made up of 14 amino acids. Between the trimmed V and J ends, which lost 0 bases and 0 bases, there was a span of 6 bases.

V is TRBV27 and J is TRBJ2-3; possibly TRBD2 for D (6 bases). CDR3 length: 14 residues. Per the germline V gene, CDR1 is MNHEY and CDR2 is SMNVEV (reference sequence). Trimming shortened V by 3 bases and J by 6 bases, and 13 bases separated the two germline ends. CDR3: CASSFVGLADTQYF. The CDR3 DNA reads TGTGCCAGCAGTTTTGTTGGGCTAGCGGATACGCAGTATTTT.

This clone turned up a few times. The rearrangement links TRBV6-1 to TRBJ2-3; maybe TRBD1 (6 bases). Trimming took 2 bases from V and 6 from J, leaving 24 bases between them. The germline V gene has CDR1 MNHNS and CDR2 SASEGT. This CDR3 has 18 amino acids. CDR3 sequence: CASSEMRGIFGALDTQYF. DNA for the CDR3: TGTGCCAGCAGTGAAATGAGGGGGATCTTTGGGGCGTTGGATACGCAGTATTTT.

The chain joins TRBV19 to TRBJ1-5; D not certain. This CDR3 has 13 residues. Germline loops: CDR1 LNHDA, CDR2 SQIVND (reference sequence). The V end lost 3 bases, the J end lost 5 bases, and 8 bases lay between the germline ends. CDR3 sequence: CASSIGVYQPQHF. Written as DNA, the CDR3 is TGTGCCAGTAGTATCGGGGTTTATCAGCCCCAGCATTTT.

This chain joins TRBV5-1 and TRBJ2-2, with 11 bases aligning to TRBD2. From germline, CDR1 is SGHRS and CDR2 YFSETQ. Losses at the gene ends were 4 bases for V and 2 bases for J; bases not matched to a gene: 4. The CDR3 sequence is 16 residues long. This CDR3 is CASSPGLAVNTGELFF. For the CDR3, the DNA is TGCGCCAGCAGCCCGGGACTAGCGGTTAACACCGGGGAGCTGTTTTTT.

The chain employs TRBV7-9 and TRBJ2-1, with TRBD1 matching over 7 bases. Germline V gene sequence: CDR1 SEHNR, CDR2 FQNEAQ (reference sequence). V gave up 2 bases and J gave up 4 bases; unmatched junction bases: 5. This CDR3 comprises 15 residues. As DNA, the CDR3 is TGTGCCAGCAGCTTATCCGGGACAGTTTACAATGAGCAGTTCTTC. It translates to CASSLSGTVYNEQFF.

The chain joins TRBV7-9 to TRBJ1-6; the match to TRBD1 covers 7 bases. This CDR3 has 15 residues. From germline, CDR1 is SEHNR and CDR2 FQNEAQ (reference sequence). Trimming at V came to 4 bases and at J to 9 bases, leaving 9 bases not matched to a gene. CDR3 nucleotides: TGTGCCAGCAGCTCAACAGGGACAGACGGTTCACCCCTCCACTTT. Translated, it gives CASSSTGTDGSPLHF.

The CDR3 DNA reads TGTGCCAGCAGGGAACCGGGACTAGCGGGGTCCTACAATGAGCAGTTCTTC. Its translation: CASREPGLAGSYNEQFF. The V call is TRBV28, the J call TRBJ2-1; 13 bases align to TRBD2. The CDR3 has 17 residues. The J segment lost 1 base and the V segment lost 6 bases, leaving 6 bases of the junction unmatched. The germline CDR1 and CDR2 sequences are MDHEN and SYDVKM.

V gene TRBV5-1 combines with J gene TRBJ2-5; 11 positions agree with TRBD2. This CDR3 contains 15 residues. With 4 bases clipped from V and 2 bases from J, the junction kept 4 bases outside the gene matches. From germline, CDR1 is SGHRS and CDR2 YFSETQ. The CDR3, as DNA: TGCGCCAGCAGCACAGGGACTAGCGGACAAGAGACCCAGTACTTC. Protein: CASSTGTSGQETQYF.

This clone was observed a handful of times. V gene TRBV29-1 combines with J gene TRBJ1-2, with 11 bases identical to TRBD1. CDR3 size: 13 residues. V lost 5 bases and J lost 7; bases outside the gene matches: 6. CDR1 SQVTM and CDR2 ANQGSEA come from the germline V gene. The CDR3 protein is CSVTDRGLSGYTF. The CDR3 DNA reads as TGCAGCGTTACGGACAGGGGGCTCAGTGGCTACACCTTC.

This chain joins TRBV5-1 and TRBJ1-1; TRBD1 matches 9 bases. The CDR3 loop spans 19 amino acids. The germline V gene encodes CDR1 SGHRS and CDR2 YFSETQ. J was trimmed by 0 bases and V by 4 bases; bases with no gene match: 16. In DNA form, the CDR3 reads TGCGCCAGCAGCCCACGAGGGTTTTGGCGGGACAGGGTGAACACTGAAGCTTTCTTT. Translating gives CASSPRGFWRDRVNTEAFF.

Here the CDR3 reads CASSRLASPNTGELFF. CDR3 nucleotides: TGCGCCAGCAGCAGACTAGCTTCCCCAAACACCGGGGAGCTGTTTTTT. The genes are TRBV5-1 and TRBJ2-2; the match to TRBD2 covers 7 bases. The V gene's germline CDR1 is SGHRS and CDR2 YFSETQ. The CDR3 is 16 residues long. V was clipped by 4 bases and J by 2 bases; unmatched bases: 8.

V and J are TRBV15 and TRBJ1-2; D remains unclear. The CDR3 has 12 amino acids. The germline V gene has CDR1 LNHNV and CDR2 YYDKDF (reference sequence). With 1 base removed from V and 5 bases from J, the gap between germline ends came to 5 bases. The CDR3 DNA reads TGTGCCACCAGCAGAGGAGAATATGGCTACACCTTC. It specifies CATSRGEYGYTF.

This chain uses TRBV5-1 with TRBJ2-7; 9 bases match TRBD1. Germline V CDR1 and CDR2: SGHRS, YFSETQ. The CDR3 extends over 14 amino acids. Trimming took 5 bases from V and 7 from J; bases not matched to a gene: 10. The DNA for the CDR3 is TGCGCCAGCAGTCCGGGGGACAGGGTGTGGGAGCAGTACTTC. Its protein product is CASSPGDRVWEQYF.

About this clone: Other DNA variants within this sample encode the same CDR3. The V gene is TRBV5-4, the J gene TRBJ2-7, with TRBD1 identical over 9 bases. The CDR3 is 14 residues long. Germline V CDR1 and CDR2: SGHNT, YYREEE (reference sequence). The trim removed 4 bases at V and 4 bases at J, leaving 6 bases unmatched. CDR3 sequence reads: CASSLGGQGYEQYF. CDR3 nucleotide sequence: TGTGCCAGCAGCCTGGGGGGACAGGGTTACGAGCAGTACTTC.

On this clone: Additional DNA sequences in this sample encode the identical CDR3. The chain is built from TRBV4-1 and TRBJ2-7, with D perhaps TRBD2 (6 bases). Trimming stripped 1 base from V and 1 base from J, with 8 bases between. The CDR3 sequence is 14 residues long. Per the germline V gene, CDR1 is MGHRA and CDR2 is YSYEKL. In DNA form, the CDR3 reads TGCGCCAGCAGCCAAGGGGACTCATCCTACGAGCAGTACTTC. Translation gives CASSQGDSSYEQYF.

This chain joins TRBV7-3 and TRBJ2-5; TRBD2 matches at 14 bases. Germline-derived CDR1 and CDR2 are SGHTA and FQGTGA. The CDR3 spans 17 residues. The J segment lost 4 bases and the V segment lost 5 bases, leaving 9 bases of the junction unmatched. CDR3 amino acids: CASSLIGTSGSAETQYF. Written as DNA, the CDR3 is TGTGCCAGCAGCCTTATAGGGACTAGCGGGAGTGCAGAGACCCAGTACTTC.

V is TRBV4-1 and J is TRBJ1-4; the match to TRBD1 covers 12 bases. The CDR3 runs to 17 residues. CDR1 is MGHRA and CDR2 is YSYEKL in the germline V gene. Trimming at V came to 4 bases and at J to 5 bases, leaving 8 bases not matched to a gene. The CDR3 reads CASSREGTGGLNEKLFF. Written as DNA, the CDR3 is TGCGCCAGCAGCCGTGAAGGGACAGGGGGCTTAAATGAAAAACTGTTTTTT.

The chain is built from TRBV5-1 and TRBJ2-3, with TRBD2 matching 11 bases. This CDR3 is built from 17 residues. Germline V lookup: CDR1 SGHRS, CDR2 YFSETQ. V lost 1 base and J lost 2; bases outside the gene matches: 6. The CDR3 sequence: CASSLWVSGRATDTQYF. CDR3 nucleotides: TGCGCCAGCAGCTTGTGGGTTAGCGGGAGGGCCACAGATACGCAGTATTTT.

The chain carries TRBV5-1 and TRBJ2-1; weak D call: TRBD1 (5 bases). The CDR3 is 14 amino acids. V was clipped by 4 bases and J by 6 bases, with 14 bases between them. Germline V gene data show CDR1 as SGHRS and CDR2 as YFSETQ. The CDR3 DNA reads as TGCGCCAGCAGCGAGGACACCCTAAGCAATGAGCAGTTCTTC. Translated: CASSEDTLSNEQFF. The full variable domain, completed using reference TRBV5-1 and TRBJ2-1, is KAGVTQTPRYLIKTRGQQVTLSCSPISGHRSVSWYQQTPGQGLQFLFEYFSETQRNKGNFPGRFSGRQFSNSRSEMNVSTLELGDSALYLCASSEDTLSNEQFFGPGTRLTVL.

This clone was recorded a few times. The chain links TRBV6-5 to TRBJ2-1; perhaps TRBD1 as D (6 bases). The V end lost 7 bases, the J end lost 14 bases, and 24 bases lay between the germline ends. This CDR3 contains 14 residues. Germline V gene data show CDR1 as MNHEY and CDR2 as SVGAGI. CDR3 bases: TGTGCCAGCACTGAAGGGGTGTCTGGGGGCCTTAAGTTCTTC. Translating it yields CASTEGVSGGLKFF.